These T cell receptor beta chains were read from a single sample in a study of T-cell reconstitution after alpha-beta-depleted transplantation in children. TCRdb reanalysed the PCR reads using MiXCR and keeps one entry per CDR3 protein. The data show roughly 120,000 distinct CDR3 sequences, with 23% seen just once and 10% held by the top ten. The input for sequencing was PBMCs, mostly from graft donor cells, taken 180 days after TCRalphabeta/CD19-depleted stem cell transplant. The receptors stem from a male patient aged 2-10 years who had a stem cell transplant for chronic granulomatous disease, so the T cells may come from the graft donor. Both conserved end residues are part of each CDR3. The order of the fields is V gene, D gene, clone size, J gene, CDR3 protein, CDR3 DNA. D genes are given only for firm matches. Some rows have no size entry. The others give once, few or many, or a class for an expanded clone.

V gene: TRBV5-1; D gene: TRBD1; clone size: .; J gene: TRBJ2-5; CDR3 protein: CASSPDRERETQYF; CDR3 DNA: TGCGCCAGCAGCCCAGACAGGGAGAGAGAGACCCAGTACTTC
V gene: TRBV29-1; D gene: .; clone size: few; J gene: TRBJ2-2; CDR3 protein: CSVGVQGPGELFF; CDR3 DNA: TGCAGCGTGGGGGTACAGGGACCCGGGGAGCTGTTTTTT
V gene: TRBV9; D gene: .; clone size: few; J gene: TRBJ2-3; CDR3 protein: CASNPYGGQDTQYF; CDR3 DNA: TGTGCCAGCAACCCTTACGGGGGACAAGATACGCAGTATTTT
V gene: TRBV20-1; D gene: .; clone size: many; J gene: TRBJ2-1; CDR3 protein: CSASYGSGSDNEQFF; CDR3 DNA: TGCAGTGCTAGCTATGGGTCGGGGTCAGACAATGAGCAGTTCTTC
V gene: TRBV10-3; D gene: TRBD1; clone size: many; J gene: TRBJ2-1; CDR3 protein: CAISESKTGDSSRQFF; CDR3 DNA: TGTGCCATCAGTGAGTCAAAGACAGGGGACTCCTCCCGGCAGTTCTTC
V gene: TRBV3-1; D gene: .; clone size: many; J gene: TRBJ2-7; CDR3 protein: CASSRRLVRLNRGFEQYF; CDR3 DNA: TGTGCCAGCAGCCGACGCCTGGTCCGTTTGAACCGGGGCTTCGAGCAGTACTTC
V gene: TRBV20-1; D gene: .; clone size: .; J gene: TRBJ1-5; CDR3 protein: CSANARAYSNQPQHF; CDR3 DNA: TGCAGTGCTAATGCTCGAGCTTATAGCAATCAGCCCCAGCATTTT
V gene: TRBV9; D gene: TRBD1; clone size: .; J gene: TRBJ2-1; CDR3 protein: CASSVGPGGKLDEQFF; CDR3 DNA: TGTGCCAGCAGCGTAGGGCCAGGGGGTAAGTTGGATGAGCAGTTCTTC
V gene: TRBV27; D gene: .; clone size: many; J gene: TRBJ1-1; CDR3 protein: CASSLGQLTEAFF; CDR3 DNA: TGTGCCAGCAGTTTAGGGCAGCTCACTGAAGCTTTCTTT
V gene: TRBV12-3/TRBV12-4; D gene: .; clone size: few; J gene: TRBJ2-3; CDR3 protein: CASSLERVGDTQYF; CDR3 DNA: TGTGCCAGCAGTTTAGAAAGGGTTGGCGATACGCAGTATTTT
V gene: TRBV20-1; D gene: .; clone size: many; J gene: TRBJ2-2; CDR3 protein: CSARDATVNTGELFF; CDR3 DNA: TGCAGTGCTAGAGATGCGACAGTTAACACCGGGGAGCTGTTTTTT
V gene: TRBV6-1; D gene: .; clone size: many; J gene: TRBJ2-2; CDR3 protein: CAIQGVGELFF; CDR3 DNA: TGTGCTATCCAGGGAGTCGGGGAGCTGTTTTTT
V gene: TRBV20-1; D gene: .; clone size: few; J gene: TRBJ1-4; CDR3 protein: CSARFQRTNEKLFF; CDR3 DNA: TGCAGTGCTAGATTTCAGAGAACTAATGAAAAACTGTTTTTT
V gene: TRBV29-1; D gene: .; clone size: many; J gene: TRBJ2-7; CDR3 protein: CSVEDRQSSYEQYF; CDR3 DNA: TGCAGCGTTGAAGATCGACAGAGCTCCTACGAGCAGTACTTC
V gene: TRBV5-1; D gene: .; clone size: .; J gene: TRBJ2-1; CDR3 protein: CASSLAGQGTSFF; CDR3 DNA: TGCGCCAGCAGCTTGGCCGGTCAGGGGACGTCGTTCTTC
V gene: TRBV12-3/TRBV12-4; D gene: .; clone size: .; J gene: TRBJ2-5; CDR3 protein: CASSWGLRETQYF; CDR3 DNA: TGTGCCAGCAGTTGGGGCCTCCGAGAGACCCAGTACTTC
V gene: TRBV29-1; D gene: .; clone size: .; J gene: TRBJ2-4; CDR3 protein: CSVGGGQGIQYF; CDR3 DNA: TGCAGCGTTGGGGGGGGCCAGGGCATTCAGTACTTC
V gene: TRBV12-3/TRBV12-4; D gene: TRBD2; clone size: .; J gene: TRBJ2-2; CDR3 protein: CASSLTSRTGELFF; CDR3 DNA: TGTGCCAGCAGTTTGACTAGCCGGACCGGGGAGCTGTTTTTT
V gene: TRBV29-1; D gene: .; clone size: .; J gene: TRBJ2-7; CDR3 protein: CSVEDRRRGVEQYF; CDR3 DNA: TGCAGCGTGGAGGACAGACGCAGGGGAGTCGAGCAGTACTTC
V gene: TRBV12-3/TRBV12-4; D gene: .; clone size: few; J gene: TRBJ2-7; CDR3 protein: CASSLESRLTYEQYF; CDR3 DNA: TGTGCCAGCAGTTTAGAGTCGCGGTTAACCTACGAGCAGTACTTC
V gene: TRBV20-1; D gene: .; clone size: many; J gene: TRBJ2-3; CDR3 protein: CSAYLPRTTDTQYF; CDR3 DNA: TGCAGTGCGTACCTACCTCGGACAACAGATACGCAGTATTTT
V gene: TRBV12-3/TRBV12-4; D gene: TRBD1; clone size: many; J gene: TRBJ1-1; CDR3 protein: CASRTTGEIEAFF; CDR3 DNA: TGTGCCAGCAGGACTACAGGGGAGATTGAAGCTTTCTTT
V gene: TRBV12-3/TRBV12-4; D gene: TRBD2; clone size: many; J gene: TRBJ2-2; CDR3 protein: CASSLALGRGTGELFF; CDR3 DNA: TGTGCCAGCAGTTTAGCGCTAGGGAGGGGCACCGGGGAGCTGTTTTTT
V gene: TRBV7-9; D gene: .; clone size: .; J gene: TRBJ2-5; CDR3 protein: CASSLLGPQYF; CDR3 DNA: TGTGCCAGCAGCTTATTAGGACCCCAGTACTTC
V gene: TRBV9; D gene: .; clone size: few; J gene: TRBJ2-3; CDR3 protein: CASSVAEGVTDTQYF; CDR3 DNA: TGTGCCAGCAGCGTAGCGGAGGGAGTGACAGATACGCAGTATTTT
V gene: TRBV12-3/TRBV12-4; D gene: .; clone size: .; J gene: TRBJ2-7; CDR3 protein: CASSSTGRSYEQYF; CDR3 DNA: TGTGCCAGCAGTTCGACAGGCAGGTCCTACGAGCAGTACTTC